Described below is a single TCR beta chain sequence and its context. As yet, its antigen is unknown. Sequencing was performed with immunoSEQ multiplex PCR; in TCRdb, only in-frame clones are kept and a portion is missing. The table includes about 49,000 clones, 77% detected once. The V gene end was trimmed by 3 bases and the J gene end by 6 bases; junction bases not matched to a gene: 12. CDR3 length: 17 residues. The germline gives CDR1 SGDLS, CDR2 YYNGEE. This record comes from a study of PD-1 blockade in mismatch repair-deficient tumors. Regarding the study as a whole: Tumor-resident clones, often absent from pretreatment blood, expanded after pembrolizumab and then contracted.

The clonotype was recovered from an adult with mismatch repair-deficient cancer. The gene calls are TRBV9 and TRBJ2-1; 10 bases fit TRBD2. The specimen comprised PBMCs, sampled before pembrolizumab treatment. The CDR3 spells CASSECGLAGECNEQFF. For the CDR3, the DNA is TGTGCCAGCAGCGAATGCGGGCTAGCGGGAGAATGCAATGAGCAGTTCTTC.